The TCR beta chain described here comes from a study of blood T cell repertoires in COVID-19. On the study more broadly: Both acute and convalescent COVID-19 samples were obtained from the United States, Italy and Spain. PBMCs, B-cell-depleted T cells, or T cells were the source of the cDNA or gDNA that made up the material.

V was clipped by 7 bases and J by 3 bases; unmatched bases: 7. Germline assignment: CDR1 LNHDA and CDR2 SQIVND (reference sequence). This CDR3 region has 15 residues. Original processing methods: By means of reference gene primer amplification, nucleated cell counts were estimated. Clones were read by immunoSEQ multiplex PCR, and TCRdb kept only the in-frame ones, dropping some. Clone size and the V and J calls come from that table; the DNA yielded D and trimming. The sample shows approximately 150,000 clones, approximately 90% of them seen only once. The receptor comes from a woman in her forties or fifties with active or convalescent COVID-19. This rearrangement joins TRBV19 to TRBJ1-3, with TRBD1 matching over 9 bases. The sequenced material came from peripheral blood. CDR3 in amino acids: CASTLGTGSGNTIYF. In DNA form, the CDR3 reads TGTGCCAGTACCCTCGGGACAGGGAGTGGAAACACCATATATTTT.